Each of the 18 T cell receptor beta chains below was sequenced from the same sample in a study of PD-1 blockade in classical Hodgkin lymphoma. Brentuximab vedotin exposure varied, and every patient relapsed after autologous stem cell transplantation. Libraries were prepared by immunoSEQ multiplex PCR; TCRdb keeps only in-frame clonotypes and omits some of them. Among tens of thousands of clones listed, 90% were seen once. The specimen was peripheral blood mononuclear cells (PBMCs), collected at baseline. The receptor set was obtained from a human donor with classical Hodgkin lymphoma.

J is TRBJ2-1 and V is TRBV7-2; D ambiguous. Trimming took 3 bases from V and 0 from J, leaving 21 bases between them. This CDR3 is built from 19 residues. Germline V gives CDR1 SGHTA, CDR2 FQGNSA. CDR3 sequence: CASSFNPSLQPSSYNEQFF. The DNA of the CDR3 is TGTGCCAGCAGCTTTAATCCCAGCCTACAACCGAGCTCCTACAATGAGCAGTTCTTC. Full variable domain (missing parts from reference TRBV7-2 and TRBJ2-1): GAGVSQSPSNKVTEKGKDVELRCDPISGHTALYWYRQSLGQGLEFLIYFQGNSAPDKSGLPSDRFSAERTGGSVSTLTIQRTQQEDSAVYLCASSFNPSLQPSSYNEQFFGPGTRLTVL.

V usage is TRBV15 and J usage is TRBJ2-5; 10 nucleotides match TRBD1. Trimming took 5 bases from V and 3 from J; bases not matched to a gene: 3. Looked up from germline, CDR1 is LNHNV and CDR2 is YYDKDF (reference sequence). The CDR3 has 14 amino acids. CDR3 amino acids: CATSAGTGEETQYF. Here the CDR3 DNA reads TGTGCCACCAGCGCCGGGACAGGGGAAGAGACCCAGTACTTC.

This clone was picked up one time. The V call is TRBV19, the J call TRBJ2-2, with D perhaps being TRBD1 or TRBD2 (6 bases each). Germline lookup yields CDR1 LNHDA and CDR2 SQIVND (reference sequence). The CDR3 extends over 12 amino acids. Trimming pared 3 bases from V and 13 bases from J, leaving 12 bases between. CDR3 bases: TGTGCCAGTAGTATCCCACAGGGAGGGCTGTTTTTT. Protein product: CASSIPQGGLFF. The full variable domain, with the rest looked up from reference TRBV19 and TRBJ2-2, is DGGITQSPKYLFRKEGQNVTLSCEQNLNHDAMYWYRQDPGQGLRLIYYSQIVNDFQKGDIAEGYSVSREKKESFPLTVTSAQKNPTAFYLCASSIPQGGLFFGEGSRLTVL.

This sequence joins TRBV11-3 and TRBJ2-2, with unresolved D. Trimming took off 4 bases at V and 7 bases at J, with 7 bases between the two ends. The CDR3 is 12 residues long. Germline V lookup: CDR1 SGHNT, CDR2 YENEEA. The CDR3 protein is CASSSWGGELFF. In nucleotides, the CDR3 is TGTGCCAGCAGCTCGTGGGGCGGGGAGCTGTTTTTT.

This rearrangement joins TRBV7-9 to TRBJ2-3; 8 bases map to TRBD2. CDR3 size: 14 residues. CDR1 is SEHNR and CDR2 is FQNEAQ in the germline V gene (reference sequence). Trimming took 6 bases from V and 2 from J; bases not matched to a gene: 4. CDR3 sequence: CASRWGLDTDTQYF. DNA for the CDR3: TGTGCCAGCAGATGGGGACTAGACACAGATACGCAGTATTTT.

This clone occurred once. The chain has TRBV2 and TRBJ2-2; 8 nucleotides match TRBD2. Per the germline V gene, CDR1 is SNHLY and CDR2 is FYNNEI. J was trimmed by 6 bases and V by 4 bases; bases with no gene match: 7. CDR3 length equals 15 residues. The CDR3 coding sequence is TGTGCCAGCAGTGTATTAGCGGGATTGGCCGGGGAGCTGTTTTTT. Protein sequence: CASSVLAGLAGELFF.

This rearrangement joins TRBV5-1 to TRBJ2-7; 9 positions match TRBD1. The trim removed 0 bases at V and 5 bases at J, leaving 6 bases unmatched. The germline gives CDR1 SGHRS, CDR2 YFSETQ. The CDR3 runs to 15 residues. The DNA of the CDR3 is TGCGCCAGCAGCTTGGCCTTAACAGGGGGCGACGAGCAGTACTTC. Its protein is CASSLALTGGDEQYF.

The chain joins TRBV7-9 to TRBJ1-1; possibly TRBD1 for D (6 bases). This CDR3 has 13 residues. Looked up from germline, CDR1 is SEHNR and CDR2 is FQNEAQ (reference sequence). Trimming cost V 5 bases and J 7 bases, with 14 bases left between them. The DNA for the CDR3 is TGTGCCAGCAGCCTACTTAAGGGGGTTGAAGCTTTCTTT. Protein product: CASSLLKGVEAFF.

The chain is built from TRBV11-2 and TRBJ2-7; tentative D call: TRBD2 (5 bases). Trimming left V 0 bases short and J 2 bases short, with 11 bases between. The CDR3 runs to 15 residues. Germline V lookup: CDR1 SGHAT, CDR2 FQNNGV. The CDR3 sequence is CASSLEAGVTYEQYF. The CDR3 DNA reads TGTGCCAGCAGCTTAGAGGCCGGGGTTACCTACGAGCAGTACTTC.

This chain joins TRBV6-4 and TRBJ1-5; weak D call: TRBD1 (6 bases). The germline gives CDR1 MRHNA, CDR2 SNTAGT. The CDR3 length is 16 residues. V lost 6 bases to trimming and J lost 5 bases, with 20 bases between them. CDR3 region: CASRVTLGQYDQPQHF. The CDR3 region has the DNA TGTGCCAGCAGAGTGACCCTTGGACAGTACGATCAGCCCCAGCATTTT.

The table lists this clone with a count of one. As DNA, the CDR3 is TGTGCCAGCAGCTTAGGTCAGAACACAGATACGCAGTATTTT. This codes for CASSLGQNTDTQYF. The chain is built from TRBV7-9 and TRBJ2-3, with unresolved D. V was shortened by 1 base and J by 2 bases, with 7 bases between the two germline ends. CDR1 and CDR2 from the germline V gene are SEHNR and FQNEAQ (reference sequence). The CDR3 has 14 residues.

This chain joins TRBV5-1 and TRBJ2-1; 9 bases fit TRBD1. V dropped 3 bases and J dropped 4; count of bases not matched to a gene: 5. This CDR3 is built from 15 residues. Germline V gene data show CDR1 as SGHRS and CDR2 as YFSETQ. DNA for the CDR3: TGCGCCAGCAGCTCCGGAGGGACAGGGTACAATGAGCAGTTCTTC. It encodes CASSSGGTGYNEQFF.

V is TRBV7-8 and J is TRBJ1-5; 7 positions agree with TRBD1. Germline V gene data show CDR1 as SGHVS and CDR2 as FQNEAQ. Germline trimming cut 2 bases from V and 1 base from J; bases unmatched to any gene: 2. The CDR3 covers 15 residues. CDR3 protein: CASSLQGGSNQPQHF. Written as DNA, the CDR3 is TGTGCCAGCAGCTTACAGGGGGGAAGCAATCAGCCCCAGCATTTT.

The gene calls are TRBV7-6 and TRBJ2-6; tentatively, D is TRBD1 (6 bases). With 1 base removed from V and 0 bases from J, the gap between germline ends came to 7 bases. In germline, CDR1 is SGHVS, CDR2 FNYEAQ. The CDR3 is 16 residues long. CDR3 sequence reads: CASSLDRASGANVLTF. Written as DNA, the CDR3 is TGTGCCAGCAGCTTAGACAGGGCCTCTGGGGCCAACGTCCTGACTTTC.

The V gene is TRBV5-4, the J gene TRBJ1-1; D not certain. CDR1 and CDR2 (germline): SGHNT, YYREEE (reference sequence). The CDR3 sequence is 16 residues long. Trimming shortened V by 0 bases and J by 0 bases, and 12 bases separated the two germline ends. The CDR3 DNA reads as TGTGCCAGCAGCTTGGGCGGGGTAGCGGTGAACACTGAAGCTTTCTTT. Amino acids: CASSLGGVAVNTEAFF.

This chain connects TRBV28 to TRBJ2-2; D not certain. V was clipped by 7 bases and J by 0 bases, with 3 bases between them. There are 12 residues in the CDR3. Germline CDR1 is MDHEN and CDR2 is SYDVKM. The CDR3 nucleotides are TGTGCCAGCAACTCGAACACCGGGGAGCTGTTTTTT. Protein sequence: CASNSNTGELFF.

The chain carries TRBV27 and TRBJ2-7; 10 nucleotides match TRBD2. The CDR3 has 17 amino acids. Germline V gives CDR1 MNHEY, CDR2 SMNVEV (reference sequence). Losses at the gene ends were 1 base for V and 7 bases for J; bases not matched to a gene: 13. The DNA for the CDR3 is TGTGCCAGCAGTTTATTCCTTGGGATAGCGGGAGGTCGGGAGCAGTACTTC. It codes for CASSLFLGIAGGREQYF.

The rearrangement uses TRBV5-1 and TRBJ1-4, with 7 bases identical to TRBD1. The CDR3 is 14 amino acids. The junction had 5 bases not matched to a gene; V was cut back by 4 bases and J by 5 bases. The germline V gene has CDR1 SGHRS and CDR2 YFSETQ. DNA for the CDR3: TGCGCCAGCAGCACCGACAGGGCAAATGAAAAACTGTTTTTT. It specifies CASSTDRANEKLFF.